Presented here are 28 T cell receptor beta chains from one specimen sequenced in a study of Ad26.COV2.S vaccination and SARS-CoV-2 variants. Treatment in this sample: some 20 received Ad26.COV2.S at low or high dose, single or two shots; five or six received placebo; per-sample allocation not given. Specimen acquisition occurred on day 63 following the initial vaccine or placebo injection. Only in-frame clones appear in the TCRdb table, and some are missing; sequencing was by immunoSEQ multiplex PCR. The repertoire has roughly 350,000 clones, around 88% of them found once; the top ten carry approximately 5%. The specimen was peripheral blood, collected in a trial of Ad26.COV2.S vaccine versus placebo. The receptors stem from a person between 18 and 59 years old who received the Ad26.COV2.S COVID-19 vaccine or a placebo.

The chain recombines TRBV3-1 (or the pseudogene TRBV3-2) with TRBJ1-6; weak D call: TRBD1 (6 bases). CDR1 LGHDT and CDR2 YNNKEL come from the germline V gene (reference sequence). Trimming removed 0 bases from V and 0 bases from J, with 30 bases in between. This CDR3 contains 24 residues. The CDR3, as DNA: TGTGCCAGCAGCCAAGATGACAGGTCCTCGGTTGGGCGTGAATGGAGCTCCTATAATTCACCCCTCCACTTT. As protein: CASSQDDRSSVGREWSSYNSPLHF.

Notes on this clone: This same CDR3 is encoded by further DNA sequences in the sample. The chain couples TRBV6-2 or TRBV6-3 to TRBJ2-3; TRBD2 matches at 7 bases. V gave up 4 bases and J gave up 0 bases; unmatched junction bases: 1. Per germline, CDR1 MNHEY and CDR2 SVGEGT. The CDR3 covers 14 residues. CDR3: CASSSSGSTDTQYF. For the CDR3, the DNA is TGTGCCAGCAGTTCTAGCGGTAGCACAGATACGCAGTATTTT.

Note on this clone: A much larger clone lies a single base off, so this may be a read error. At the DNA level, this CDR3 is encoded by other sequences in the same sample as well. V is TRBV4-1 and J is TRBJ1-1; D gene unclear. The V end lost 0 bases, the J end lost 1 base, and 6 bases lay between the germline ends. Germline lookup yields CDR1 MGHRA and CDR2 YSYEKL. This CDR3 is built from 14 residues. Here the CDR3 reads CASSQEAGNTEAFF. The CDR3 nucleotides are TGCGCCAGCAGCCAAGAGGCGGGGAACACTGAAGCTTTCTTT.

The gene calls are TRBV6-6 and TRBJ1-1; TRBD1 might be the D (5 bases). This CDR3 has 14 residues. Trimming shortened V by 5 bases and J by 3 bases, and 13 bases separated the two germline ends. Germline CDR1 and CDR2: MNHNY and SVGAGI (reference sequence). DNA for the CDR3: TGTGCCAGCAGTCCCCAGGGTGATGACACTGAAGCTTTCTTT. This sequence encodes CASSPQGDDTEAFF.

This clone was recorded many times. This rearrangement joins TRBV11-2 to TRBJ2-7; 9 bases match TRBD1. Germline CDR1 SGHAT, CDR2 FQNNGV. The CDR3 is 12 residues long. V gave up 4 bases and J gave up 6 bases; unmatched junction bases: 1. In DNA form, the CDR3 reads TGTGCCAGCAGCTGGACAGGGGCCGAGCAGTACTTC. It specifies CASSWTGAEQYF.

The chain is built from TRBV18 and TRBJ1-5; no clear D gene. The CDR3 is 14 residues long. Germline CDR1 reads KGHSH; CDR2 reads LQKENI. The V and J ends lost 2 bases and 2 bases respectively, with 7 bases between them. The CDR3 region is CASSPAQGNQPQHF. DNA of the CDR3: TGTGCCAGCTCACCAGCGCAAGGCAATCAGCCCCAGCATTTT.

V is TRBV10-3 and J is TRBJ2-7; 8 bases map to TRBD1. CDR3 length: 12 residues. The germline V gene has CDR1 ENHRY and CDR2 SYGVKD. The junction had 7 bases not matched to a gene; V was cut back by 10 bases and J by 5 bases. This CDR3 reads CATWTGSHEQYF. In nucleotides, the CDR3 is TGTGCCACCTGGACAGGGTCACACGAGCAGTACTTC.

The chain joins TRBV4-3 to TRBJ1-5, with TRBD1 identical over 7 bases. CDR1 and CDR2 from the germline V gene are LGHNA and YSLEER. Trimming at V came to 3 bases and at J to 2 bases, leaving 4 bases not matched to a gene. The CDR3 covers 15 residues. The CDR3 DNA reads TGCGCCAGCAGCCAGGGTACAGGGGGCAATCAGCCCCAGCATTTT. It is translated as CASSQGTGGNQPQHF.

The CDR3 DNA reads as TGTGCCAGCAGCTTAGGCACCTCTAGCAATCAGCCCCAGCATTTT. It encodes CASSLGTSSNQPQHF. The chain employs TRBV7-9 and TRBJ1-5; D ambiguous. Trimming removed 1 base at V and 0 bases at J, with 7 bases between. Germline V gives CDR1 SEHNR, CDR2 FQNEAQ (reference sequence). The CDR3 has 15 amino acids.

The CDR3 DNA reads as TGTGCCAGCAGCCTCCCGGACAGGGCCGGGGGCATTCAGTACTTC. This codes for CASSLPDRAGGIQYF. The chain carries TRBV5-6 and TRBJ2-4, with 8 positions matching TRBD1. CDR1 SGHDT and CDR2 YYEEEE come from the germline V gene. J lost 9 bases, V lost 4 bases, and 12 bases had no gene match. The CDR3 length is 15 residues.

Notes on this clone: Other DNA sequences in this specimen translate into the identical CDR3. This chain's CDR3 is CSVVRQNTEAFF. The DNA for the CDR3 is TGCAGCGTTGTTAGGCAAAACACTGAAGCTTTCTTT. The rearrangement uses TRBV29-1 and TRBJ1-1; the D is unclear. Trimming stripped 4 bases from V and 2 bases from J, with 8 bases between. The CDR3 has 12 amino acids. The germline gives CDR1 SQVTM, CDR2 ANQGSEA.

This sequence joins TRBV19 and TRBJ1-6; tentative D call: TRBD1 (5 bases). V was pared by 7 bases and J by 7 bases, with 14 bases between. The CDR3 extends over 14 amino acids. CDR1 and CDR2 from the germline V gene are LNHDA and SQIVND (reference sequence). CDR3 sequence: CASKRDSINSPLHF. The CDR3 DNA sequence: TGTGCCAGTAAGCGGGACTCTATCAATTCACCCCTCCACTTT.

The chain recombines TRBV30 with TRBJ2-7; D gene ambiguous. The CDR3 sequence is 13 residues long. V dropped 4 bases and J dropped 3 bases, with 13 bases sitting between them. Germline V CDR1 and CDR2: GTSNPN, SVGIG (reference sequence). Written as DNA, the CDR3 is TGTGCCTGGAATTCGGCCAACGGCTACGAGCAGTACTTC. It specifies CAWNSANGYEQYF. Based on the CDR3 plus reference TRBV30 and TRBJ2-7, the full variable domain is SQTIHQWPATLVQPVGSPLSLECTVEGTSNPNLYWYRQAAGRGLQLLFYSVGIGQISSEVPQNLSASRPQDRQFILSSKKLLLSDSGFYLCAWNSANGYEQYFGPGTRLTVT.

The V and J genes are TRBV10-3 and TRBJ2-7; 7 bases fit TRBD2. Losses at the gene ends were 8 bases for V and 6 bases for J; bases not matched to a gene: 7. The CDR3 contains 12 residues. In germline, CDR1 is ENHRY, CDR2 SYGVKD. The CDR3 DNA is TGTGCCATCCAAGGGGAGGGTGCCGAGCAGTACTTC. It is translated as CAIQGEGAEQYF.

This chain connects TRBV21-1 to TRBJ1-6; TRBD1, as called in the table, went unchecked against the DNA. TRBV21-1 has pseudogene status. CDR3 length: 15 residues. CDR3: CASITTGVNNSPLHF. In nucleotides, the CDR3 is TGTGCCAGCATTACGACAGGGGTAAATAATTCACCCCTCCACTTT.

The chain recombines TRBV11-1 with TRBJ2-5; TRBD2 agrees at 9 bases. This CDR3 comprises 18 residues. V shed 0 bases, J shed 5 bases, and the junction held 13 bases outside the gene matches. Per the germline V gene, CDR1 is SGHAT and CDR2 is FQDESV (reference sequence). In DNA, the CDR3 is TGTGCCAGCAGCTTAGCGCGGACTAGCGCTTCTCTCCGGGAGACCCAGTACTTC. Translating it yields CASSLARTSASLRETQYF.

Worth noting for this clone: Other nucleotide sequences from this sample produce the same CDR3. The chain links TRBV19 to TRBJ1-1, with no clear D. Germline lookup yields CDR1 LNHDA and CDR2 SQIVND (reference sequence). Trimming took 5 bases from V and 1 from J, leaving 11 bases between them. The CDR3 runs 14 residues. CDR3 DNA sequence: TGTGCCAGTAGTCCCCGGACGGCGAACACTGAAGCTTTCTTT. It yields the protein CASSPRTANTEAFF.

The rearrangement links TRBV14 to TRBJ2-1; the D gene is possibly TRBD2 (5 bases). Trimming took 0 bases from V and 6 from J, leaving 9 bases between them. Germline CDR1 is SGHDN and CDR2 is FVKESK. The CDR3 runs 14 residues. The CDR3 loop is CASSQELVANEQFF. CDR3 nucleotides: TGTGCCAGCAGCCAAGAACTAGTGGCCAATGAGCAGTTCTTC.

The V gene is TRBV15, the J gene TRBJ1-4, with 10 bases aligning to TRBD1. Germline V gene sequence: CDR1 LNHNV, CDR2 YYDKDF (reference sequence). The V and J ends lost 2 bases and 6 bases, in that order; junction bases with no gene match: 3. The CDR3 loop spans 15 amino acids. CDR3 protein: CATSRPGQGYEKLFF. The CDR3 DNA is TGTGCCACCAGCAGACCGGGACAGGGGTATGAAAAACTGTTTTTT.

The chain couples TRBV7-9 to TRBJ1-1; tentative D call: TRBD1 (6 bases). Germline V lookup: CDR1 SEHNR, CDR2 FQNEAQ (reference sequence). Trimming pared 11 bases from V and 1 base from J, leaving 14 bases between. This CDR3 region has 13 residues. This chain's CDR3 is CAGRGGANTEAFF. As DNA, the CDR3 is TGTGCCGGACGAGGGGGGGCGAACACTGAAGCTTTCTTT.

V gene TRBV6-1 combines with J gene TRBJ1-5; D is undetermined. Germline loops: CDR1 MNHNS, CDR2 SASEGT. The CDR3 is 13 residues long. Trimming cost V 3 bases and J 5 bases, with 8 bases left between them. Here the CDR3 DNA reads TGTGCCAGCAGTGACACGAGCTATCAGCCCCAGCATTTT. This encodes CASSDTSYQPQHF.

V gene TRBV18 combines with J gene TRBJ2-7; maybe TRBD2 (7 bases). Germline CDR1 is KGHSH and CDR2 is LQKENI. V gave up 6 bases and J gave up 3 bases, with 12 bases separating them. The CDR3 is made up of 13 amino acids. The CDR3 region has the DNA TGTGCCAGCTCCACCGGGGGGCACTACGAGCAGTACTTC. The encoded protein is CASSTGGHYEQYF. Using reference TRBV18 and TRBJ2-7 for the parts outside the CDR3, the full variable domain is NAGVMQNPRHLVRRRGQEARLRCSPMKGHSHVYWYRQLPEEGLKFMVYLQKENIIDESGMPKERFSAEFPKEGPSILRIQQVVRGDSAAYFCASSTGGHYEQYFGPGTRLTVT.

V gene TRBV7-9 combines with J gene TRBJ1-1, with a possible D match to TRBD1 (6 bases). The CDR3 runs to 15 residues. Per the germline V gene, CDR1 is SEHNR and CDR2 is FQNEAQ (reference sequence). The V gene lost 2 bases and the J gene lost 1 base, with 11 bases spanning the gap. The CDR3 here is CASSLTGQPNTEAFF. In DNA, the CDR3 is TGTGCCAGCAGCTTAACGGGACAACCGAACACTGAAGCTTTCTTT.

This clone was picked up a small number of times. This chain uses TRBV27 with TRBJ2-1; D not certain. Germline assignment: CDR1 MNHEY and CDR2 SMNVEV (reference sequence). The CDR3 covers 13 residues. The ends were cut back, 3 bases at V and 4 bases at J, with 7 bases in the middle. CDR3 sequence: CASSLAEYNEQFF. The CDR3 nucleotides read TGTGCCAGCAGTTTGGCCGAGTACAATGAGCAGTTCTTC.

The CDR3 nucleotides are TGTGCCAGCAGCTTACGGGCGCAAGAGACCCAGTACTTC. It encodes CASSLRAQETQYF. V and J are TRBV9 and TRBJ2-5; D is undetermined. This CDR3 spans 13 amino acids. Trimming took 4 bases from V and 2 from J, leaving 9 bases between them. Germline loops: CDR1 SGDLS, CDR2 YYNGEE.

A note on this clone: The same CDR3 also results from other DNA sequences found in this sample. DNA of the CDR3: TGTGCCAGCAGTTTAATCGGGGGCTCCTACGAGCAGTACTTC. This gives the protein CASSLIGGSYEQYF. The V and J genes are TRBV28 and TRBJ2-7, with D possibly TRBD2 on 6 matching bases. Trimming stripped 2 bases from V and 0 bases from J, with 8 bases between. CDR1 is MDHEN and CDR2 is SYDVKM in the germline V gene. The CDR3 loop spans 14 amino acids.

This chain joins TRBV5-1 and TRBJ1-1; D is ambiguous. V lost 7 bases to trimming and J lost 4 bases, with 11 bases between them. The CDR3 is 12 residues long. Per the germline V gene, CDR1 is SGHRS and CDR2 is YFSETQ. CDR3 DNA: TGCGCCAGCCGCGAGGGATTCACTGAAGCTTTCTTT. Translating it yields CASREGFTEAFF.

The V gene is TRBV21-1, the J gene TRBJ1-3. TRBV21-1 is deemed a pseudogene. The CDR3 runs to 13 residues. CDR3 loop: CASSKADGNTIYF. CDR3 nucleotides: TGTGCCAGCAGCAAGGCGGATGGAAACACCATATATTTT.